This record looks at one TCR beta chain sequence and its context. These data are taken from a study of T cell clones after liver transplantation. The data were produced by immunoSEQ multiplex PCR, yet TCRdb's version contains in-frame clones alone and is incomplete. The data contain 45,000 to 55,000 clones, about 88% of them seen just once; the ten biggest clones take up about 8.1%. This clonotype was sampled from a human donor who received a liver transplant. Sequencing used CD4+ T cells from blood, obtained before liver transplant.

This CDR3 reads CASGLGSGGTGELFF. CDR3 sequence (DNA): TGTGCCAGCGGCTTGGGTAGCGGGGGAACCGGGGAGCTGTTTTTT. The rearrangement links TRBV4-2 to TRBJ2-2; 9 bases align to TRBD2. V trimming: 8 bases; J trimming: 5 bases; junction bases outside the gene matches: 9. The CDR3 is made up of 15 amino acids. The germline gives CDR1 LGHNA, CDR2 YNFKEQ.